This T cell receptor delta chain comes out of a study of gamma delta lymphoproliferative disorders and STAT genes. Turning to the study itself: The EuroClonality-NGS protocol was used to prepare delta libraries.

Germline values: CDR1 GEAIGNYY, CDR2 EKD. The CDR3 runs 17 residues. Genomic DNA from isolated PBMCs served as the sequencing template. TCRdb re-processed the multiplex PCR reads using CATT. The sample holds about 3,300 delta-chain clones, approximately 1.2% seen once. This clone has a handful of counts. This likely stems from a read error, as it lies one base from a far larger clone. Other nucleotide sequences from this sample produce the same CDR3. The rearrangement uses TRDV2 and TRDJ1, with 9 bases lining up with TRDD3. The TCR comes from a human donor in good health. The source material was blood. The CDR3 loop is CACDRLGEARYTDKLIF. In nucleotides, the CDR3 is TGTGCCTGCGACAGACTGGGGGAGGCCCGGTACACCGATAAACTCATCTTT.